Below are 23 T cell receptor beta chains sequenced from a single sample in a study of low-dose radiotherapy and immunotherapy resistance in tumors. Noted time point: after trial treatment. Treatment reported: LDRT plus nivolumab, ipilimumab, low-dose cyclophosphamide and aspirin (RACIN trial). TRAV- and TRBV-specific primers, spanning alpha and beta chains, primed first-strand cDNA. TCR amplification involved about 21 PCR cycles with a constant-region primer and V-primer adapter. TCRdb re-derived calls from the reads in MiXCR, one entry per CDR3 protein. This sample has about 97,000 distinct CDR3 sequences, with more than 20% found just once. Material: PBMCs, obtained after low-dose radiotherapy plus immunotherapy. These receptor sequences come from a male donor with prostate cancer.

This clonotype was observed a few times. This is likely a read error, given that the CDR3 carries no conserved phenylalanine or tryptophan at its end. The chain has TRBV9 and TRBJ1-1, with D hard to call. Trimming took off 4 bases at V and 2 bases at J, with 12 bases between the two ends. The CDR3 runs to 14 residues. Germline V gene lookup returns CDR1 SGDLS and CDR2 YYNGEE. CDR3 in amino acids: CASSPGSANTEAFS. The CDR3 DNA reads TGTGCCAGCAGCCCAGGTAGCGCAAACACTGAAGCTTTCTCT.

This clonotype was counted ten times or more. The chain recombines TRBV7-2 with TRBJ2-7; D might be TRBD1 (5 bases). In germline, CDR1 is SGHTA, CDR2 FQGNSA. V dropped 4 bases and J dropped 4 bases, with 8 bases sitting between them. The CDR3 spans 12 residues. CDR3 loop: CASSSTAYEQYF. CDR3 bases: TGTGCCAGCAGCTCGACAGCTTACGAGCAGTACTTC.

The table lists this clonotype with many counts. The chain combines TRBV20-1 with TRBJ2-7; D is possibly TRBD2 (6 bases). Germline V gene sequence: CDR1 DFQATT, CDR2 SNEGSKA (reference sequence). The CDR3 is made up of 13 amino acids. The germline V and J ends were trimmed by 4 bases and 4 bases, with 14 bases remaining between them. DNA for the CDR3: TGCAGTGCTATCGGACTAACGGGGTACGAGCAGTACTTC. Translated, it gives CSAIGLTGYEQYF.

This clonotype is medium-sized in the sample. V gene TRBV24-1 combines with J gene TRBJ1-1; 10 bases line up with TRBD1. The CDR3 runs 15 residues. J lost 3 bases, V lost 11 bases, and 11 bases had no gene match. Germline V gene data show CDR1 as KGHDR and CDR2 as SFDVKD. CDR3 nucleotide sequence: TGTGCCATCCCGACAGGGGGCGCACAGGACACTGAAGCTTTCTTT. This encodes CAIPTGGAQDTEAFF.

Ten or more counts support this clonotype. The chain has TRBV13 and TRBJ2-3, with 11 bases that match TRBD2. V lost 4 bases to trimming and J lost 5 bases; unmatched junction nucleotides: 11. The CDR3 extends over 17 amino acids. Germline-derived CDR1 and CDR2 are PRHDT and FYEKMQ (reference sequence). The CDR3 spells CASSSSFGTSGVDTQYF. In nucleotides, the CDR3 is TGTGCCAGCAGCTCCTCATTTGGGACTAGCGGAGTAGATACGCAGTATTTT.

This clonotype has at least ten counts. This sequence joins TRBV3-1 and TRBJ1-2, with 7 nucleotides matching TRBD1. The germline V gene encodes CDR1 LGHDT and CDR2 YNNKEL (reference sequence). V shed 4 bases and J 4 bases; nucleotides not matched to a gene: 9. The CDR3 covers 15 residues. CDR3: CASSLSGNRGYGYTF. CDR3 nucleotide sequence: TGTGCCAGCAGCCTATCAGGAAACAGGGGCTATGGCTACACCTTC.

This clonotype occurred many times. The chain joins TRBV6-1 to TRBJ1-5; D is unclear. Germline CDR1 reads MNHNS; CDR2 reads SASEGT. The V end was cut by 2 bases, the J end by 6 bases, with 14 bases between. The CDR3 length is 15 residues. The CDR3 DNA sequence: TGTGCCAGCAGTGAACATTACGCCTCCAGTCAGCCCCAGCATTTT. Translation: CASSEHYASSQPQHF.

In its sample, this clonotype was seen many times. The chain couples TRBV7-2 to TRBJ2-7; D could derive from TRBD1 or TRBD2 (5 bases each). V dropped 1 base and J dropped 3 bases, with 13 bases sitting between them. The germline V gene encodes CDR1 SGHTA and CDR2 FQGNSA. CDR3 length: 15 amino acids. CDR3 region: CASSLGGGGSYEQYF. CDR3 sequence (DNA): TGTGCCAGCAGCTTAGGAGGTGGGGGTAGCTACGAGCAGTACTTC.

In this sample, this clonotype turned up many times. The rearrangement links TRBV5-1 to TRBJ2-1; D not resolved. Germline CDR1 and CDR2: SGHRS and YFSETQ. V gave up 1 base and J gave up 6 bases, with 17 bases separating them. The CDR3 has 16 residues. The CDR3 spells CASSLRPNDWSNEQFF. As DNA, the CDR3 is TGCGCCAGCAGCTTGAGGCCCAACGACTGGTCCAATGAGCAGTTCTTC.

This clonotype came up many times. This chain joins TRBV11-2 and TRBJ1-6; D call uncertain. Deletions cut 1 base from V and 9 bases from J, with 19 bases between. This CDR3 has 17 amino acids. From germline, CDR1 is SGHAT and CDR2 FQNNGV. CDR3 nucleotide sequence: TGTGCCAGCAGCTTAGGGTTCGGAACATTCAGCAGTTCACCCCTCCACTTT. Residues: CASSLGFGTFSSSPLHF.

The chain uses TRBV6-2 or TRBV6-3 and TRBJ1-2; D is undetermined. Germline assignment: CDR1 MNHEY and CDR2 SVGEGT. V was pared by 5 bases and J by 0 bases, with 13 bases between. There are 15 residues in the CDR3. The CDR3 loop is CASSELDGTNYGYTF. CDR3 sequence (DNA): TGTGCCAGCAGTGAACTGGACGGAACTAACTATGGCTACACCTTC.

For this clonotype: A far larger clone lies a single base away; this is likely a read error. In DNA, the CDR3 is TGTGCCAGCAGCTTAGCCCGTGTGGGAGCTTTCTTT. Protein product: CASSLARVGAFF. V and J are TRBV7-6 and TRBJ1-1; D is ambiguous. The CDR3 spans 12 residues. Trimming removed 0 bases from V and 10 bases from J, with 9 bases in between. The V gene's germline CDR1 is SGHVS and CDR2 FNYEAQ.

This clonotype was seen many times. V and J are TRBV10-3 and TRBJ2-7; TRBD2 aligns across 9 bases. The V and J ends lost 6 bases and 1 base, in that order; junction bases with no gene match: 25. Per the germline V gene, CDR1 is ENHRY and CDR2 is SYGVKD. The CDR3 is 21 residues long. This CDR3 is CAISKDGWSVGGGALSYEQYF. For the CDR3, the DNA is TGTGCCATCAGCAAAGATGGCTGGTCGGTTGGCGGGGGGGCCTTGTCCTACGAGCAGTACTTC.

V usage is TRBV28 and J usage is TRBJ1-1; possible D gene TRBD1, 6 bases. Trimming took 9 bases from V and 11 from J, leaving 16 bases between them. The CDR3 consists of 11 residues. Germline V gene sequence: CDR1 MDHEN, CDR2 SYDVKM. CDR3 residues: CASTGWQSAFF. The DNA for the CDR3 is TGTGCCAGTACAGGGTGGCAATCGGCTTTCTTT. The full variable domain, its missing parts supplied by reference TRBV28 and TRBJ1-1, is DVKVTQSSRYLVKRTGEKVFLECVQDMDHENMFWYRQDPGLGLRLIYFSYDVKMKEKGDIPEGYSVSREKKERFSLILESASTNQTSMYLCASTGWQSAFFGQGTRLTVV.

The chain has TRBV5-4 and TRBJ1-6; TRBD1 is a possible D gene (5 bases). CDR3 length: 16 amino acids. Deletions cut 4 bases from V and 7 bases from J, with 18 bases between. CDR1 and CDR2 from the germline V gene are SGHNT and YYREEE (reference sequence). The CDR3 DNA sequence: TGTGCCAGCAGCGATTCGGCCAGGGTGAGGAATTCACCCCTCCACTTT. It encodes CASSDSARVRNSPLHF.

This chain joins TRBV12-3 or TRBV12-4 and TRBJ1-1; 8 nucleotides line up with TRBD1. The CDR3 is made up of 14 amino acids. The V gene end was trimmed by 6 bases and the J gene end by 3 bases; junction bases not matched to a gene: 6. The CDR3 coding sequence is TGTGCCAGCAGCAAGACAGGGGCGGACACTGAAGCTTTCTTT. It encodes CASSKTGADTEAFF.

The table lists this clonotype with many counts. This sequence joins TRBV7-6 and TRBJ1-2; tentative D call: TRBD1 (5 bases). The CDR3 sequence is 12 residues long. The V and J ends lost 7 bases and 5 bases respectively, with 11 bases between them. Germline V lookup: CDR1 SGHVS, CDR2 FNYEAQ. The CDR3 spells CASTTGGYGYTF. Written as DNA, the CDR3 is TGTGCCAGCACCACGGGGGGTTATGGCTACACCTTC.

This clonotype has ten or more counts. This rearrangement joins TRBV12-3 or TRBV12-4 to TRBJ1-3; D is undetermined. This CDR3 has 16 residues. V was shortened by 3 bases and J by 2 bases, with 14 bases between the two germline ends. CDR3 residues: CASSFLGGLAGNTIYF. In DNA, the CDR3 is TGTGCCAGCAGTTTCTTGGGCGGGTTAGCTGGAAACACCATATATTTT.

This clonotype was observed at least ten times. This rearrangement joins TRBV5-1 to TRBJ2-3, with D tentatively TRBD1 (6 bases). The V gene's germline CDR1 is SGHRS and CDR2 YFSETQ. Trimming stripped 2 bases from V and 0 bases from J, with 10 bases between. This CDR3 region has 15 residues. The CDR3 loop reads CASSLDRFSTDTQYF. CDR3 coding DNA: TGCGCCAGCAGCTTAGACAGGTTCAGCACAGATACGCAGTATTTT.

In its sample, this clonotype was seen many times. The rearrangement links TRBV29-1 to TRBJ2-1; weak D call: TRBD1 (5 bases). In germline, CDR1 is SQVTM, CDR2 ANQGSEA. Trimming shortened V by 1 base and J by 6 bases, and 7 bases separated the two germline ends. There are 12 residues in the CDR3. The CDR3, as DNA: TGCAGCGTTGAAGGCAGGGCCAATGAGCAGTTCTTC. As protein: CSVEGRANEQFF.

The chain uses TRBV3-1 and TRBJ2-2, with D possibly being TRBD2 (5 bases). The germline CDR1 and CDR2 sequences are LGHDT and YNNKEL (reference sequence). CDR3 length: 17 amino acids. Trimming took off 2 bases at V and 3 bases at J, with 16 bases between the two ends. The DNA of the CDR3 is TGTGCCAGCAGCCAACCCCCCGGTAGCGCCGACACCGGGGAGCTGTTTTTT. It encodes CASSQPPGSADTGELFF.

This clonotype was recorded only once. A far bigger clonotype differs at one base, so this is likely a read error. V and J are TRBV18 and TRBJ2-1; no firm D call. The germline V gene encodes CDR1 KGHSH and CDR2 LQKENI. The CDR3 runs 12 residues. The ends were cut back, 5 bases at V and 10 bases at J, with 12 bases in the middle. The CDR3 sequence: CASSYDTYEQFF. DNA of the CDR3: TGTGCCAGCTCATATGACACGTACGAGCAGTTCTTC.

This clonotype appeared many times. The rearrangement uses TRBV2 and TRBJ2-2, with TRBD2 matching over 7 bases. This CDR3 is 15 amino acids long. Germline assignment: CDR1 SNHLY and CDR2 FYNNEI. Losses at the gene ends were 5 bases for V and 3 bases for J; bases not matched to a gene: 6. For the CDR3, the DNA is TGTGCCAGCAGTTCGGGGAGGGAGGACACCGGGGAGCTGTTTTTT. Amino acids: CASSSGREDTGELFF. The full variable domain, completed using reference TRBV2 and TRBJ2-2, is EPEVTQTPSHQVTQMGQEVILRCVPISNHLYFYWYRQILGQKVEFLVSFYNNEISEKSEIFDDQFSVERPDGSNFTLKIRSTKLEDSAMYFCASSSGREDTGELFFGEGSRLTVL.